This T cell receptor (beta chain) was profiled in a study of blood T cell repertoires in COVID-19. As for the study in general: T cells, B-cell-depleted T cells, or PBMCs provided the cDNA or gDNA that served as material.

There are 14 residues in the CDR3. Germline CDR1 SGDLS, CDR2 YYNGEE. V lost 3 bases to trimming and J lost 3 bases, with 13 bases between them. Authors' analysis steps: Researchers report that nucleated cell counts were estimated from reference gene primer amplification. TCRdb's copy holds only in-frame clones and misses some; the assay was immunoSEQ multiplex PCR. D and trimming come from the DNA, and the V and J calls and clone size come from that table. Counted here are about 21,000 clones, around 80% occurring once; the ten biggest clones make up about 13%. Sample: peripheral blood. The sequence came from a man between 60 and 75 years old with active COVID-19. V gene TRBV9 combines with J gene TRBJ2-7; tentatively, D is TRBD2 (6 bases). CDR3 protein: CASSGRDSNYEQYF. Written as DNA, the CDR3 is TGTGCCAGCAGCGGACGGGACTCAAACTACGAGCAGTACTTC.